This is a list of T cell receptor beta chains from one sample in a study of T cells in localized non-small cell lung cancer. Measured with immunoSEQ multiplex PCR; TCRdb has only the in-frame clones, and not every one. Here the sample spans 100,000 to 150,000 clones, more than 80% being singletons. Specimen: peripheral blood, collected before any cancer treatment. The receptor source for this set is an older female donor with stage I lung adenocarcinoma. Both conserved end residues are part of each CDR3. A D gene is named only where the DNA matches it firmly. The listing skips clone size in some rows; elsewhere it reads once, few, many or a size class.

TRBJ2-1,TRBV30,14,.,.,CAWSARLVPNEQFF,TGTGCCTGGAGTGCCCGACTAGTCCCCAATGAGCAGTTCTTC
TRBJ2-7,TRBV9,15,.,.,CASGPTGAAPHEQYF,TGTGCCAGCGGGCCCACGGGAGCAGCACCCCACGAGCAGTACTTC
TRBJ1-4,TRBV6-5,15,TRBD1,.,CASSTTGTGLEKLFF,TGTGCCAGCAGTACCACCGGGACAGGGCTGGAAAAACTGTTTTTT
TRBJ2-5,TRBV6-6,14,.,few,CASSYGGVQETQYF,TGTGCCAGCAGTTACGGGGGAGTCCAAGAGACCCAGTACTTC
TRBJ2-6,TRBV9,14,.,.,CASNEGNEANVLTF,TGTGCCAGCAATGAAGGGAATGAGGCCAACGTCCTGACTTTC
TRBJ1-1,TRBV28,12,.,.,CASGHPNTEAFF,TGTGCCAGCGGACATCCCAACACTGAAGCTTTCTTT
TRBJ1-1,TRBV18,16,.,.,CASSPPSSLGRAEAFF,TGTGCCAGCTCACCACCCTCCTCCCTCGGGCGGGCTGAAGCTTTCTTT
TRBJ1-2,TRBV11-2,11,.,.,CASSLAYGYTF,TGTGCCAGCAGCTTGGCTTATGGCTACACCTTC
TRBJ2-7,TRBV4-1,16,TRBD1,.,CASSLNPRGQGAEQYF,TGCGCCAGCAGCCTCAACCCGAGGGGACAGGGGGCCGAGCAGTACTTC
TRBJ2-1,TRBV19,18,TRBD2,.,CASSIGWRGLAGANEQFF,TGTGCCAGTAGTATCGGTTGGAGAGGACTAGCGGGAGCAAATGAGCAGTTCTTC
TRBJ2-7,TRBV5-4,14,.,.,CASSFWTGDYEQYF,TGTGCCAGCAGCTTCTGGACTGGAGATTACGAGCAGTACTTC
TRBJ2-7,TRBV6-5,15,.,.,CASSLGQRPRSEQYF,TGTGCCAGCAGTCTAGGACAAAGACCCCGTTCCGAGCAGTACTTC
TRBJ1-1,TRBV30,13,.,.,CAWSVQGNTEAFF,TGTGCCTGGAGTGTACAGGGGAACACTGAAGCTTTCTTT
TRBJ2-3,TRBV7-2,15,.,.,CASSHVPRPTDTQYF,TGTGCCAGCAGCCACGTCCCAAGACCGACAGATACGCAGTATTTT
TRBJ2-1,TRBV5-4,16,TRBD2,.,CASSSAAGGRYNEQFF,TGTGCCAGCAGCTCCGCCGCTGGCGGGAGGTACAATGAGCAGTTCTTC
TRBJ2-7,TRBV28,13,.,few,CASSFGTAYEQYF,TGTGCCAGCAGTTTTGGCACGGCATACGAGCAGTACTTC
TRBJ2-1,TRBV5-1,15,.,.,CASALAGSSYNEQFF,TGCGCCAGCGCTTTAGCCGGGAGCTCCTACAATGAGCAGTTCTTC
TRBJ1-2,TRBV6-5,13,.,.,CASSYGGKTGYTF,TGTGCCAGCAGTTACGGCGGGAAGACTGGCTACACCTTC
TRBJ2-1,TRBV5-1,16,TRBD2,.,CASSPQTSGIYNEQFF,TGCGCCAGCAGCCCCCAGACTAGCGGGATCTACAATGAGCAGTTCTTC
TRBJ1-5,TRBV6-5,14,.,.,CASSPSGSNQPQHF,TGTGCCAGCAGTCCGAGCGGGAGCAATCAGCCCCAGCATTTT
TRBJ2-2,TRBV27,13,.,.,CASSLEGSGELFF,TGTGCCAGCAGTTTAGAGGGGTCCGGGGAGCTGTTTTTT
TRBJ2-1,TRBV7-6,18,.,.,CASSLDSRESWRINEQFF,TGTGCCAGCAGCTTGGACAGCAGGGAGTCATGGAGGATCAATGAGCAGTTCTTC
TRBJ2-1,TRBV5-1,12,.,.,CASSPNGTPQFF,TGCGCCAGCAGCCCGAACGGGACGCCGCAGTTCTTC
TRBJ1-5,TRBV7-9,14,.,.,CASSPGTSNQPQHF,TGTGCCAGCAGCCCCGGGACAAGCAATCAGCCCCAGCATTTT
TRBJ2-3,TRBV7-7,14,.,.,CASSFSRGADTQYF,TGTGCTAGCAGCTTTTCCCGAGGCGCAGATACGCAGTATTTT
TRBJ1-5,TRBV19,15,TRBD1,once,CASSIGTGKYQPQHF,TGTGCCAGTAGTATAGGGACAGGAAAGTATCAGCCCCAGCATTTT
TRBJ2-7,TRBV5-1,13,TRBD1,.,CASSFGTGYEQYF,TGCGCCAGCAGCTTTGGGACAGGCTACGAGCAGTACTTC
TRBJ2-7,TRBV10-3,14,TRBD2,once,CASATSGVAYEQYF,TGTGCCTCGGCGACTAGCGGGGTCGCCTACGAGCAGTACTTC
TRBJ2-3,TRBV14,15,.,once,CASSQELRRGVTQYF,TGTGCCAGCAGCCAAGAACTTCGAAGAGGTGTTACGCAGTATTTT
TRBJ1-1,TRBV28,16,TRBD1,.,CASSSGQGGDDTEAFF,TGTGCCAGCAGCTCCGGACAGGGGGGTGATGACACTGAAGCTTTCTTT
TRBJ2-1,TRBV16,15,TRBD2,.,CASSQSQREANEQFF,TGTGCCAGCAGCCAATCTCAGCGGGAGGCCAATGAGCAGTTCTTC
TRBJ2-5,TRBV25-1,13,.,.,CASSEYKRETQYF,TGTGCCAGCAGTGAATATAAACGAGAGACCCAGTACTTC
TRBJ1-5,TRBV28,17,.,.,CASSRGAGTLSNQPQHF,TGTGCCAGCAGCCGGGGGGCCGGGACCTTAAGCAATCAGCCCCAGCATTTT
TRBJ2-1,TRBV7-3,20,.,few,CASSLKGRGSLSWGYNEQFF,TGTGCCAGCAGCTTAAAGGGGCGTGGGAGTCTCTCTTGGGGGTACAATGAGCAGTTCTTC
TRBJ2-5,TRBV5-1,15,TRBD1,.,CASSDGQGALETQYF,TGCGCCAGCAGCGACGGACAGGGGGCTTTGGAGACCCAGTACTTC
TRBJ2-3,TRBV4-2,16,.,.,CASTQGDLGAPDTQYF,TGTGCCAGCACCCAAGGGGATTTGGGAGCCCCAGATACGCAGTATTTT
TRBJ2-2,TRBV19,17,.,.,CASSSNSGRGWAGELFF,TGTGCCAGTAGTTCCAACTCGGGCCGCGGCTGGGCCGGGGAGCTGTTTTTT
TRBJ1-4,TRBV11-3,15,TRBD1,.,CASSLRGPQHEKLFF,TGTGCCAGCAGCTTAAGGGGGCCTCAACATGAAAAACTGTTTTTT
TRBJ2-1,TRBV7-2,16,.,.,CASSLGAGQPYNEQFF,TGTGCCAGCAGCTTAGGGGCGGGACAGCCCTACAATGAGCAGTTCTTC
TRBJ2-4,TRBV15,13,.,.,CATEGGAKNIQYF,TGTGCTACCGAGGGCGGAGCCAAAAACATTCAGTACTTC
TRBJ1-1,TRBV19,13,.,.,CASSVRPNTEAFF,TGTGCCAGTAGCGTCAGGCCTAACACTGAAGCTTTCTTT
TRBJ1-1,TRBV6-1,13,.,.,CASTGVSRAEAFF,TGTGCCAGCACTGGGGTCTCGAGGGCTGAAGCTTTCTTT
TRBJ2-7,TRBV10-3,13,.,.,CASSDGWIYEQYF,TGCGCCAGCAGTGACGGCTGGATCTACGAGCAGTACTTC
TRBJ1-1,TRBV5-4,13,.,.,CASSREGGGEAFF,TGTGCCAGCAGCCGGGAGGGGGGAGGTGAAGCTTTCTTT
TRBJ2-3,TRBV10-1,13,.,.,CASGTGIGNTQYF,TGCGCCAGCGGCACAGGGATTGGAAATACGCAGTATTTT
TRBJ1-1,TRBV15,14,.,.,CATELGGRNTEAFF,TGTGCCACCGAATTGGGCGGAAGAAACACTGAAGCTTTCTTT
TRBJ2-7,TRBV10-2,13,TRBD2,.,CASKRGETYEQYF,TGCGCCAGCAAACGGGGGGAGACCTACGAGCAGTACTTC
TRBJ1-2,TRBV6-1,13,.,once,CASSVTGAYGYTF,TGTGCCAGCAGTGTGACAGGTGCCTATGGCTACACCTTC
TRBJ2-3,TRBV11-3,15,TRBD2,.,CASSLRAGRTDTQYF,TGTGCCAGCAGCTTGCGAGCGGGACGCACAGATACGCAGTATTTT
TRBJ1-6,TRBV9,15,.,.,CASSVSGDYNSPLHF,TGTGCCAGCAGCGTATCAGGGGACTATAATTCACCCCTCCACTTT
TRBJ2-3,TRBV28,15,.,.,CASIAPSAGRDTQYF,TGTGCCAGCATTGCCCCCTCCGCCGGTCGAGATACGCAGTATTTT
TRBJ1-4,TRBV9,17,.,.,CASSVGEGGGLGEKLFF,TGTGCCAGCAGCGTAGGGGAGGGAGGGGGACTAGGTGAAAAACTGTTTTTT
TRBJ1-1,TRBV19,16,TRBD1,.,CASSVGTGGFNTEAFF,TGTGCCAGTAGTGTCGGGACAGGGGGCTTTAACACTGAAGCTTTCTTT
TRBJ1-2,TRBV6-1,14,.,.,CASSDNQGLGGYTF,TGTGCCAGCAGTGATAATCAGGGGCTTGGTGGCTACACCTTC
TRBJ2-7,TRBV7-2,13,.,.,CASSGKVVYEQYF,TGTGCCAGCAGTGGGAAAGTGGTCTACGAGCAGTACTTC
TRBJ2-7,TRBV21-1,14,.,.,CASSKLDRGHEQYF,TGTGCCAGCAGCAAACTAGACAGGGGACACGAGCAGTACTTC
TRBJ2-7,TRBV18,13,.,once,CASSPPVVVEQYF,TGTGCCAGCTCACCACCGGTAGTCGTCGAGCAGTACTTC